Shown below are 21 T cell receptor beta chains from a single sample sequenced in a study of T-cell memory formation after mild COVID-19. TCRdb called the 5' RACE reads again in MiXCR, with one record for every CDR3 protein. Here the sample spans 350,000 or so distinct CDR3 sequences, 20% being singletons. The sample taken for sequencing was PBMCs or a T cell subset sorted from them (not recorded which). The receptors stem from a young man who had mild COVID-19 (a few samples of this study predate the infection). Cell type and time point are not known.

Only a few counts were recorded for this clonotype. The V gene is TRBV6-5, the J gene TRBJ2-2; D is uncertain. V lost 3 bases and J 4 bases, leaving 6 bases between the germline ends. Germline V gives CDR1 MNHEY, CDR2 SVGAGI. The CDR3 runs 13 residues. The CDR3 coding sequence is TGTGCCAGCAGTTATAAGGGCACCGGGGAGCTGTTTTTT. This encodes CASSYKGTGELFF.

This clonotype was observed a handful of times. The chain joins TRBV7-6 to TRBJ1-1; D not resolved. The CDR3 totals 16 residues. The V and J ends lost 0 bases and 0 bases respectively, with 11 bases between them. Germline values: CDR1 SGHVS, CDR2 FNYEAQ. CDR3 sequence (DNA): TGTGCCAGCAGCTTAGCGGACGGATCCATGAACACTGAAGCTTTCTTT. Its protein is CASSLADGSMNTEAFF.

In its sample, this clonotype was seen a few times. V usage is TRBV29-1 and J usage is TRBJ2-2, with D possibly TRBD1 on 5 matching bases. V lost 0 bases, J lost 5 bases, and 13 bases lay in between. Looked up from germline, CDR1 is SQVTM and CDR2 is ANQGSEA. The CDR3 is 15 amino acids. The chain's CDR3 is CSVEEGVRETGELFF. The CDR3 bases are TGCAGCGTTGAAGAAGGTGTCAGGGAAACCGGGGAGCTGTTTTTT.

The chain couples TRBV6-2 or TRBV6-3 to TRBJ2-2; 8 nucleotides agree with TRBD1. This CDR3 contains 16 residues. The V and J ends lost 5 bases and 0 bases, in that order; junction bases with no gene match: 5. The germline V gene encodes CDR1 MNHEY and CDR2 SVGEGT. CDR3 amino acids: CASSTIQGANTGELFF. The CDR3 DNA follows: TGTGCCAGCAGTACCATACAGGGGGCGAACACCGGGGAGCTGTTTTTT.

This clonotype was found a few times. The chain recombines TRBV7-2 with TRBJ2-7, with D possibly TRBD1 on 5 matching bases. Germline loops: CDR1 SGHTA, CDR2 FQGNSA. The CDR3 extends over 14 amino acids. Trimming took 1 base from V and 6 from J, leaving 13 bases between them. The CDR3: CASSLGGGHIEQYV. CDR3 in DNA: TGTGCCAGCAGCTTAGGGGGCGGACACATCGAGCAGTACGTC.

This clonotype occurred a few times. The rearrangement links TRBV6-1 to TRBJ2-2; 8 nucleotides line up with TRBD1. The CDR3 is made up of 15 amino acids. Germline lookup yields CDR1 MNHNS and CDR2 SASEGT. Trimming removed 7 bases from V and 9 bases from J; junction bases left unmatched: 13. The CDR3 nucleotides are TGTGCCAGCATAGCACAGGGGGGATCAGGCCGGGAGCTGTTTTTT. This translates into CASIAQGGSGRELFF.

In its sample, this clonotype was seen a few times. This chain links TRBV7-2 with TRBJ2-5, with D possibly TRBD2 on 5 matching bases. Germline V CDR1 and CDR2: SGHTA, FQGNSA. Trimming stripped 4 bases from V and 1 base from J, with 13 bases between. The CDR3 spans 15 residues. CDR3 nucleotide sequence: TGTGCCAGCAGCTCCAACGGGATTCCCCAAGAGACCCAGTACTTC. It codes for CASSSNGIPQETQYF.

This clonotype was counted at least ten times. V and J are TRBV28 and TRBJ2-1; 10 positions match TRBD1. The CDR3 has 16 residues. CDR1 MDHEN and CDR2 SYDVKM come from the germline V gene. V shed 5 bases and J 4 bases; nucleotides not matched to a gene: 8. DNA of the CDR3: TGTGCCAGCAGTCCCTGGACAGGGGGAATGTACAATGAGCAGTTCTTC. This codes for CASSPWTGGMYNEQFF.

This clonotype showed up just a few times. This rearrangement joins TRBV12-5 to TRBJ2-7; D perhaps matches TRBD1 (6 bases). The V and J ends lost 0 bases and 1 base respectively, with 16 bases between them. This CDR3 comprises 17 residues. Germline CDR1 is LGHNT and CDR2 is FRNRAP. The CDR3 nucleotides read TGTGCTAGTGGTTTGGTAGTGGCCCAAAGGGGGTCCTACGAGCAGTACTTC. As protein: CASGLVVAQRGSYEQYF.

The chain is built from TRBV29-1 and TRBJ1-4; D not certain. Deletions cut 0 bases from V and 5 bases from J, with 10 bases between. The germline V gene has CDR1 SQVTM and CDR2 ANQGSEA. The CDR3 runs to 14 residues. For the CDR3, the DNA is TGCAGCGTTGAAGATCGGAATTTGAATGAAAAACTGTTTTTT. Protein: CSVEDRNLNEKLFF.

This clonotype appeared a few times. V is TRBV29-1 and J is TRBJ2-3; TRBD1 or TRBD2 may be the D gene (5 bases each). Trimming stripped 2 bases from V and 9 bases from J, with 15 bases between. The CDR3 consists of 13 residues. CDR1 SQVTM and CDR2 ANQGSEA come from the germline V gene. CDR3 bases: TGCAGCGTTGAACGGGGCACCCAGCGGACGCAGTATTTT. Residues: CSVERGTQRTQYF.

The chain links TRBV5-1 to TRBJ2-5; 12 nucleotides match TRBD1. From germline, CDR1 is SGHRS and CDR2 YFSETQ. V was clipped by 4 bases and J by 5 bases; unmatched bases: 9. The length of the CDR3 is 16 residues. CDR3 in DNA: TGCGCCAGCAGCCCCGGGACAGGGGGCGATTCTGAGACCCAGTACTTC. Translated: CASSPGTGGDSETQYF.

This clonotype occurred a few times. The CDR3 loop is CASSTSDEQFF. The CDR3, as DNA: TGTGCCAGCAGCACGTCCGATGAGCAGTTCTTC. V is TRBV5-5 and J is TRBJ2-1; D gene uncertain. Between the trimmed V and J ends, which lost 4 bases and 8 bases, there was a span of 7 bases. This CDR3 is 11 amino acids long. Germline-derived CDR1 and CDR2 are SGHKS and YYEKEE (reference sequence).

The V gene is TRBV12-5, the J gene TRBJ2-3, with 7 bases lining up with TRBD1. With 4 bases clipped from V and 4 bases from J, the junction kept 14 bases outside the gene matches. CDR3 length: 17 residues. Germline lookup yields CDR1 LGHNT and CDR2 FRNRAP. CDR3 sequence (DNA): TGTGCTAGTGGTTGGGGACAGCCAGAAATCCTCCCAGATACGCAGTATTTT. Translation gives CASGWGQPEILPDTQYF.

CDR3 residues: CASSFIGETGELFF. CDR3 coding DNA: TGCGCCAGCAGCTTTATCGGGGAAACCGGGGAGCTGTTTTTT. The J gene is TRBJ2-2, the V gene TRBV5-1, with D perhaps matching TRBD2 (5 bases). The CDR3 length is 14 residues. Germline loops: CDR1 SGHRS, CDR2 YFSETQ. V was shortened by 2 bases and J by 5 bases, with 10 bases between the two germline ends.

In nucleotides, the CDR3 is TGTGCCAGCAGCTTAGCCGGCAGCGAGCAGTACGTC. Encoded protein: CASSLAGSEQYV. This chain links TRBV7-9 with TRBJ2-7, with D unresolved. The CDR3 contains 12 residues. Trimming took off 0 bases at V and 6 bases at J, with 6 bases between the two ends. Per germline, CDR1 SEHNR and CDR2 FQNEAQ (reference sequence).

In this sample, this clonotype turned up a few times. This sequence joins TRBV11-2 and TRBJ2-5; D is unresolved. Germline V CDR1 and CDR2: SGHAT, FQNNGV. This CDR3 region has 14 residues. Trimming stripped 0 bases from V and 2 bases from J, with 7 bases between. CDR3 in DNA: TGTGCCAGCAGCTTAGAGCCGAGGCAAGAGACCCAGTACTTC. It codes for CASSLEPRQETQYF.

Only a few counts were recorded for this clonotype. CDR3 amino acids: CASSQAVGGPRGSYEQYF. In DNA form, the CDR3 reads TGCGCCAGCAGCCAAGCAGTCGGGGGACCAAGGGGGTCCTACGAGCAGTACTTC. The chain uses TRBV4-1 and TRBJ2-7, with D perhaps TRBD1 or TRBD2 (6 bases each). The V gene lost 1 base and the J gene lost 1 base, with 20 bases spanning the gap. In germline, CDR1 is MGHRA, CDR2 YSYEKL. This CDR3 spans 18 amino acids.

This clonotype was counted many times. The chain has TRBV7-9 and TRBJ2-3; 7 bases map to TRBD1. V lost 3 bases to trimming and J lost 3 bases; unmatched junction nucleotides: 0. Germline V gives CDR1 SEHNR, CDR2 FQNEAQ (reference sequence). The length of the CDR3 is 13 residues. For the CDR3, the DNA is TGTGCCAGCAGCTTGGGACAGACAGATACGCAGTATTTT. Protein: CASSLGQTDTQYF.

The sample holds a few counts of this clonotype. The chain carries TRBV29-1 and TRBJ2-2, with D perhaps matching TRBD2 (6 bases). V lost 1 base and J lost 4, with 13 bases in between. CDR1 is SQVTM and CDR2 is ANQGSEA in the germline V gene. The CDR3 has 15 amino acids. CDR3 DNA sequence: TGCAGCGTTGAAGGGCTTGGAGGGGTCACCGGGGAGCTGTTTTTT. This codes for CSVEGLGGVTGELFF.

The genes are TRBV5-1 and TRBJ2-1; D is possibly TRBD1 (6 bases). The V gene's germline CDR1 is SGHRS and CDR2 YFSETQ. The CDR3 totals 13 residues. V was cut by 6 bases and J by 0 bases, with 7 bases left in between. The CDR3 nucleotides are TGCGCCAGCAAACAGGGCTCCTACAATGAGCAGTTCTTC. Encoded protein: CASKQGSYNEQFF.